This T cell receptor beta chain comes out of a study of blood T cell repertoires in COVID-19. In the study overall: Specimens from acute and convalescent COVID-19 originated in the United States, Italy and Spain. In each case, the material was cDNA or gDNA derived from T cells, B-cell-depleted T cells, or PBMCs.

J was trimmed by 8 bases and V by 4 bases; bases with no gene match: 6. The germline V gene has CDR1 LGHNA and CDR2 YSLEER. The CDR3 runs to 14 residues. Authors' methods: The assay estimated nucleated cells by amplifying reference gene primers. Clones were read by immunoSEQ multiplex PCR, and TCRdb kept only the in-frame ones, dropping some. That table gives V, J and clone size, and the DNA gave D and trimming. The repertoire holds 45,000 or so clones, with approximately 90% as singletons. Input material: peripheral blood. The chain couples TRBV4-3 to TRBJ1-5; 9 bases line up with TRBD1. The source of this sequence is a man between 65 and 85 years old with active COVID-19. CDR3 DNA sequence: TGCGCCAGCAGCCTGAACAGGGGGCCTGAGCCCCAGCATTTT. It yields the protein CASSLNRGPEPQHF.